These 9 T cell receptor beta chains share one sample of origin, sequenced in a study of blood T cell repertoires in COVID-19. Profiled with immunoSEQ multiplex PCR; TCRdb holds only in-frame clones, not every one. This sample has 260,000 or so clones, with roughly 90% found just once. Sequencing was performed on PBMCs or T cells enriched from blood (not recorded which). The receptors come from a woman aged 25 to 39 with acute COVID-19.

This chain joins TRBV5-1 and TRBJ2-2; the match to TRBD2 covers 7 bases. This CDR3 comprises 14 residues. The germline CDR1 and CDR2 sequences are SGHRS and YFSETQ. After removal of 7 bases from V and 0 bases from J, the junction contained 3 bases not matched to a gene. The CDR3 sequence: CASGEGANTGELFF. The CDR3 bases are TGCGCCAGCGGGGAGGGAGCGAACACCGGGGAGCTGTTTTTT.

The gene calls are TRBV24-1 and TRBJ2-3; maybe TRBD2 (6 bases). From germline, CDR1 is KGHDR and CDR2 SFDVKD. CDR3 size: 16 residues. V lost 5 bases to trimming and J lost 4 bases, with 18 bases between them. CDR3 loop: CATSVGGAGTPDTQYF. DNA for the CDR3: TGTGCCACCAGTGTAGGTGGGGCAGGGACTCCAGATACGCAGTATTTT.

The rearrangement links TRBV19 to TRBJ1-5; D perhaps matches TRBD1 (6 bases). The CDR3 has 15 residues. Trimming removed 3 bases at V and 6 bases at J, with 15 bases between. The V gene's germline CDR1 is LNHDA and CDR2 SQIVND (reference sequence). The CDR3 nucleotides are TGTGCCAGTAGTATTAGGTCGGGCAGGGGTCAGCCCCAGCATTTT. It translates to CASSIRSGRGQPQHF.

V usage is TRBV19 and J usage is TRBJ2-7; 7 positions match TRBD1. The CDR3 loop spans 14 amino acids. CDR1 is LNHDA, CDR2 SQIVND, per germline (reference sequence). V trimming: 8 bases; J trimming: 1 base; junction bases outside the gene matches: 8. In nucleotides, the CDR3 is TGTGCCAGTCGCCCCGGGACAGCTTCCTACGAGCAGTACTTC. Translation: CASRPGTASYEQYF.

Only a few counts were recorded for this clone. V is TRBV3-1 (or the pseudogene TRBV3-2) and J is TRBJ2-7; D may be TRBD2 (5 bases). This CDR3 spans 13 amino acids. V shed 0 bases and J shed 5 bases, with 8 bases lying between them. CDR1 and CDR2 from the germline V gene are LGHDT and YNNKEL (reference sequence). CDR3 sequence (DNA): TGTGCCAGCAGCCAAGATCAGAGGGACGAGCAGTACTTC. The encoded protein is CASSQDQRDEQYF.

This chain uses TRBV7-9 with TRBJ1-2, with 9 bases fitting TRBD1. The CDR3 runs to 14 residues. Trimming at V came to 5 bases and at J to 4 bases, leaving 5 bases not matched to a gene. CDR1 and CDR2 from the germline V gene are SEHNR and FQNEAQ (reference sequence). This CDR3 is CASSRTGDFYGYTF. The CDR3 DNA reads as TGTGCCAGCAGCCGGACAGGGGATTTCTATGGCTACACCTTC.

V is TRBV5-1 and J is TRBJ2-7; 11 bases are a match to TRBD2. The CDR3 sequence is 15 residues long. V was clipped by 1 base and J by 1 base; unmatched bases: 1. Germline-derived CDR1 and CDR2 are SGHRS and YFSETQ. The CDR3 protein is CASSLSSGGSYEQYF. DNA for the CDR3: TGCGCCAGCAGCTTGTCTAGCGGGGGGTCCTACGAGCAGTACTTC.

This clone was counted once. The rearrangement joins TRBV5-1 to TRBJ1-1, with a weak D call TRBD1 (6 bases). V was cut by 4 bases and J by 3 bases, with 19 bases left in between. CDR3 length equals 16 residues. Germline CDR1 is SGHRS and CDR2 is YFSETQ. In DNA form, the CDR3 reads TGCGCCAGCAGCCCCCTACGGGGGGGCGGGTACACTGAAGCTTTCTTT. This encodes CASSPLRGGGYTEAFF.

The chain couples TRBV6-2 or TRBV6-3 to TRBJ2-3; D perhaps matches TRBD2 (6 bases). The ends were cut back, 6 bases at V and 1 base at J, with 17 bases in the middle. The germline gives CDR1 MNHEY, CDR2 SVGEGT. This CDR3 has 16 residues. This chain's CDR3 is CASSSPTTGGTDTQYF. In nucleotides, the CDR3 is TGTGCCAGCAGCTCCCCAACTACGGGGGGCACAGATACGCAGTATTTT.